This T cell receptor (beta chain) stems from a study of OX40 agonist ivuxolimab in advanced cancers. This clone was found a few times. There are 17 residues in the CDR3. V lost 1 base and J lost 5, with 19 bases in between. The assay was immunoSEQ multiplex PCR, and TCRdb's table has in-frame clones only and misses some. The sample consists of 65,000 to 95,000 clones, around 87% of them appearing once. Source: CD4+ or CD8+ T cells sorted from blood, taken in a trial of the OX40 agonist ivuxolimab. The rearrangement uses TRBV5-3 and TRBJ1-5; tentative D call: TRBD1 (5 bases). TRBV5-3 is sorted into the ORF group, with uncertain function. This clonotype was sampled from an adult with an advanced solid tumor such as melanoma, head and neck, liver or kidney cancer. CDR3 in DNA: TGTGCCAGAAGCTTGCCCAGGCCAGGGAGGTCCCATCAGCCCCAGCATTTT. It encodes CARSLPRPGRSHQPQHF.